The rows below give T cell receptor beta chains drawn from one sample of a study of blood T cell repertoires in COVID-19. Clones were read by immunoSEQ multiplex PCR, and TCRdb kept only the in-frame ones, dropping some. The sample has a few hundred thousand clones, 90% seen once. The specimen was peripheral blood. Receptors were obtained from a woman aged 40 to 49 with COVID-19, enrolled during active disease. The CDR3 runs from the conserved cysteine through the conserved F or W. Each record gives: CDR3 protein, CDR3 DNA, V gene, D gene, J gene. The D gene is left open where the match is weak.

CDR3aa: CASSVDSTAGNTIYF
CDR3nt: TGTGCCAGCAGCGTGGACAGTACGGCTGGAAACACCATATATTTT
v_gene: TRBV9
d_gene: NA
j_gene: TRBJ1-3

CDR3aa: CATKTDRGDTEAFF
CDR3nt: TGTGCCACCAAAACAGACAGGGGGGACACTGAAGCTTTCTTT
v_gene: TRBV24-1
d_gene: TRBD1
j_gene: TRBJ1-1

CDR3aa: CASTPTGSNTEAFF
CDR3nt: TGTGCCAGCACCCCAACCGGGTCGAACACTGAAGCTTTCTTT
v_gene: TRBV7-9
d_gene: NA
j_gene: TRBJ1-1

CDR3aa: CASSSVQETQYF
CDR3nt: TGTGCCAGCAGTTCTGTCCAAGAGACCCAGTACTTC
v_gene: TRBV27
d_gene: NA
j_gene: TRBJ2-5

CDR3aa: CASTSESSSGNTIYF
CDR3nt: TGTGCCAGTACCTCGGAGAGCAGCTCTGGAAACACCATATATTTT
v_gene: TRBV19
d_gene: NA
j_gene: TRBJ1-3

CDR3aa: CASSRVPGGSSYNEQFF
CDR3nt: TGCGCCAGCAGCCGCGTTCCGGGCGGGAGCTCCTACAATGAGCAGTTCTTC
v_gene: TRBV4-3
d_gene: TRBD2
j_gene: TRBJ2-1

CDR3aa: CASSGPDRGTGGYTF
CDR3nt: TGTGCCAGCAGCGGTCCGGACAGGGGGACTGGGGGCTACACCTTC
v_gene: TRBV9
d_gene: TRBD1
j_gene: TRBJ1-2

CDR3aa: CASSRGQADYGYTF
CDR3nt: TGTGCCAGCAGCCGAGGACAGGCCGACTATGGCTACACCTTC
v_gene: TRBV3-1/TRBV3-2
d_gene: TRBD1
j_gene: TRBJ1-2

CDR3aa: CASSQVGGANYEQYF
CDR3nt: TGCGCCAGCAGCCAAGTAGGGGGGGCCAACTACGAGCAGTACTTC
v_gene: TRBV4-3
d_gene: NA
j_gene: TRBJ2-7

CDR3aa: CASSAGLRMNTEAFF
CDR3nt: TGTGCCAGCAGCGCAGGACTGAGGATGAACACTGAAGCTTTCTTT
v_gene: TRBV9
d_gene: NA
j_gene: TRBJ1-1

CDR3aa: CASSRRGITDTQYF
CDR3nt: TGTGCCAGCAGCCGCCGGGGTATCACAGATACGCAGTATTTT
v_gene: TRBV7-2
d_gene: NA
j_gene: TRBJ2-3

CDR3aa: CASSSTSRGQPQHF
CDR3nt: TGTGCCAGCAGTTCGACTTCCCGAGGTCAGCCCCAGCATTTT
v_gene: TRBV28
d_gene: NA
j_gene: TRBJ1-5